Below are 20 T cell receptor beta chains sequenced from a single sample in a study of patients and donors after allogeneic stem cell transplantation. TCRdb re-called the RT-PCR reads with MiXCR, one entry per CDR3 protein. The sample shows 25,000 to 30,000 distinct CDR3 sequences, about 8% of them seen only once. The sample taken for sequencing was blood, either unsorted or a sorted T cell fraction (not recorded which). These receptors were collected from a human donor who was either an allogeneic HSCT recipient or a stem cell or donor lymphocyte infusion donor (not recorded which). It is not recorded whose cells these are; they may come from a transplant donor.

This clonotype has only a few counts. The chain employs TRBV18 and TRBJ2-1; the match to TRBD2 covers 8 bases. J gave up 1 base and V 4 bases, and 6 bases lay outside the gene matches. The CDR3 runs to 16 residues. From germline, CDR1 is KGHSH and CDR2 LQKENI. CDR3 sequence reads: CASSLTLAGSYNEQFF. The CDR3 DNA follows: TGTGCCAGCTCACTCACGTTAGCGGGGTCCTACAATGAGCAGTTCTTC.

This clonotype occurred many times. This rearrangement joins TRBV20-1 to TRBJ2-7; no definite D call. Trimming left V 0 bases short and J 2 bases short, with 11 bases between. The CDR3 extends over 14 amino acids. Germline V gene sequence: CDR1 DFQATT, CDR2 SNEGSKA (reference sequence). The CDR3 protein is CSARDHLGTYEQYF. The CDR3, as DNA: TGCAGTGCTAGAGATCATCTCGGCACCTACGAGCAGTACTTC.

This clonotype was seen many times. The chain has TRBV20-1 and TRBJ2-2; maybe TRBD2 (6 bases). V lost 5 bases, J lost 5 bases, and 12 bases lay in between. The CDR3 spans 13 residues. From germline, CDR1 is DFQATT and CDR2 SNEGSKA (reference sequence). CDR3 in amino acids: CSAAGTSTGELFF. CDR3 nucleotides: TGCAGTGCTGCCGGGACTTCGACCGGGGAGCTGTTTTTT.

In its sample, this clonotype was seen a few times. The chain links TRBV5-4 to TRBJ1-2; 9 nucleotides line up with TRBD1. Germline CDR1 reads SGHNT; CDR2 reads YYREEE (reference sequence). The CDR3 length is 15 residues. V trimming: 3 bases; J trimming: 7 bases; junction bases outside the gene matches: 10. The CDR3 DNA follows: TGTGCCAGCAGCTCGTTCGGACAGGGGATGGGTGGCTACACCTTC. This encodes CASSSFGQGMGGYTF.

This clonotype was recorded many times. The V gene is TRBV7-9, the J gene TRBJ1-1; D gene uncertain. Germline lookup yields CDR1 SEHNR and CDR2 FQNEAQ (reference sequence). Trimming took 2 bases from V and 0 from J, leaving 10 bases between them. The CDR3 has 15 amino acids. The CDR3 reads CASSLRIPMNTEAFF. Here the CDR3 DNA reads TGTGCCAGCAGCTTACGGATCCCAATGAACACTGAAGCTTTCTTT.

The gene calls are TRBV20-1 and TRBJ1-2; weak D call: TRBD1 (5 bases). With 4 bases removed from V and 2 bases from J, the gap between germline ends came to 11 bases. Germline loops: CDR1 DFQATT, CDR2 SNEGSKA (reference sequence). The CDR3 runs to 13 residues. The DNA for the CDR3 is TGCAGTGCTATAGCCAGGGCCAACTATGGCTACACCTTC. Its translation: CSAIARANYGYTF.

The genes are TRBV7-9 and TRBJ1-2; 7 bases match TRBD1. From germline, CDR1 is SEHNR and CDR2 FQNEAQ (reference sequence). Trimming cost V 1 base and J 10 bases; bases outside gene matches: 12. CDR3 length: 15 amino acids. This CDR3 is CASSLGSRGNALYTF. The DNA for the CDR3 is TGTGCCAGCAGCTTAGGAAGCAGGGGGAACGCCCTCTACACCTTC.

The chain recombines TRBV19 with TRBJ1-1; D is uncertain. The ends were cut back, 3 bases at V and 3 bases at J, with 14 bases in the middle. The CDR3 consists of 15 residues. The germline V gene has CDR1 LNHDA and CDR2 SQIVND (reference sequence). This CDR3 is CASSMVGPADTEAFF. For the CDR3, the DNA is TGTGCCAGTAGTATGGTCGGACCTGCGGACACTGAAGCTTTCTTT.

A few counts support this clonotype. The chain recombines TRBV28 with TRBJ2-7; the match to TRBD2 covers 7 bases. J gave up 3 bases and V 7 bases, and 12 bases lay outside the gene matches. This CDR3 has 15 residues. Germline lookup yields CDR1 MDHEN and CDR2 SYDVKM. Written as DNA, the CDR3 is TGTGCCAGCACCTCCCTGGGCGGGAGAATCTACGAGCAGTACTTC. Protein: CASTSLGGRIYEQYF. The full variable domain, rest sourced from reference TRBV28 and TRBJ2-7, is DVKVTQSSRYLVKRTGEKVFLECVQDMDHENMFWYRQDPGLGLRLIYFSYDVKMKEKGDIPEGYSVSREKKERFSLILESASTNQTSMYLCASTSLGGRIYEQYFGPGTRLTVT.

There are many counts of this clonotype. The chain employs TRBV10-3 and TRBJ1-2, with unresolved D. CDR3 length: 17 amino acids. CDR1 ENHRY and CDR2 SYGVKD come from the germline V gene. Between the trimmed V and J ends, which lost 0 bases and 4 bases, there was a span of 18 bases. CDR3 DNA: TGTGCCATCAGTGAGTCATTATCGCACCTATCTAGCTATGGCTACACCTTC. It encodes CAISESLSHLSSYGYTF.

This clonotype was detected a few times. This chain uses TRBV7-9 with TRBJ1-2; TRBD1 agrees at 7 bases. Looked up from germline, CDR1 is SEHNR and CDR2 is FQNEAQ (reference sequence). With V trimmed by 7 bases and J by 3 bases, 11 bases remained unmatched. CDR3 length equals 15 residues. CDR3 sequence reads: CASTYNDRADYGYTF. CDR3 DNA sequence: TGTGCCAGCACCTACAACGACAGGGCGGACTATGGCTACACCTTC.

This clonotype appeared many times. V is TRBV2 and J is TRBJ2-5; 7 nucleotides align to TRBD1. In germline, CDR1 is SNHLY, CDR2 FYNNEI. The CDR3 is made up of 13 amino acids. V was clipped by 8 bases and J by 2 bases; unmatched bases: 5. The CDR3 is CASGQEIQETQYF. DNA for the CDR3: TGTGCCAGCGGACAGGAGATTCAAGAGACCCAGTACTTC.

The table lists this clonotype with many counts. The chain combines TRBV10-1 with TRBJ2-5; tentatively, D is TRBD1 (5 bases). The CDR3 length is 15 residues. Between the trimmed V and J ends, which lost 6 bases and 3 bases, there was a span of 17 bases. Germline V gene data show CDR1 as WNHNN and CDR2 as SYGVQD (reference sequence). In DNA form, the CDR3 reads TGCGCCAGCAGCTCCGGGCAGGGTTGGGAAGAGACCCAGTACTTC. It specifies CASSSGQGWEETQYF.

This clonotype was counted only a few times. This chain connects TRBV14 to TRBJ2-2; 8 bases align to TRBD1. CDR3 length: 14 amino acids. CDR1 SGHDN and CDR2 FVKESK come from the germline V gene. The J segment lost 4 bases and the V segment lost 4 bases, leaving 2 bases of the junction unmatched. The CDR3 nucleotides are TGTGCCAGCAGCCGTCAGGGGGCCACCGGGGAGCTGTTTTTT. Residues: CASSRQGATGELFF. Together with reference TRBV14 and TRBJ2-2, the CDR3 gives the full variable domain: EAGVTQFPSHSVIEKGQTVTLRCDPISGHDNLYWYRRVMGKEIKFLLHFVKESKQDESGMPNNRFLAERTGGTYSTLKVQPAELEDSGVYFCASSRQGATGELFFGEGSRLTVL.

The chain links TRBV28 to TRBJ1-5, with D uncertain. CDR3 size: 16 residues. Trimming cost V 2 bases and J 1 base, with 12 bases left between them. Germline CDR1 reads MDHEN; CDR2 reads SYDVKM. Here the CDR3 DNA reads TGTGCCAGCAGTTTACGTACCGTCCTAAGCAATCAGCCCCAGCATTTT. It yields the protein CASSLRTVLSNQPQHF.

The gene calls are TRBV24-1 and TRBJ1-4; D is perhaps TRBD1 (6 bases). The CDR3 length is 15 residues. Germline values: CDR1 KGHDR, CDR2 SFDVKD. Deletions cut 2 bases from V and 7 bases from J, with 13 bases between. Written as DNA, the CDR3 is TGTGCCACCAGTGATTCGCGGGGGGCCGGTGAAAAACTGTTTTTT. Amino acids: CATSDSRGAGEKLFF.

This clonotype has just a few counts. The CDR3, as DNA: TGCAGCGTTGAGGGTACGGGGGTAACATACAATGAGCAGTTCTTC. This sequence encodes CSVEGTGVTYNEQFF. This sequence joins TRBV29-1 and TRBJ2-1; D is perhaps TRBD2 (6 bases). Per the germline V gene, CDR1 is SQVTM and CDR2 is ANQGSEA. Trimming cost V 3 bases and J 4 bases, with 16 bases left between them. The CDR3 is 15 residues long.

V gene TRBV29-1 combines with J gene TRBJ1-5; D possibly corresponds to TRBD1 (5 bases). Between the trimmed V and J ends, which lost 4 bases and 11 bases, there was a span of 18 bases. The CDR3 totals 13 residues. Germline CDR1 and CDR2: SQVTM and ANQGSEA. The CDR3 bases are TGCAGCGTTGTGGGGGGAACGTTCGGGGCCCAGCATTTT. It encodes CSVVGGTFGAQHF.

The genes are TRBV19 and TRBJ2-1; 10 nucleotides agree with TRBD2. CDR1 and CDR2 from the germline V gene are LNHDA and SQIVND (reference sequence). V shed 7 bases and J 3 bases; nucleotides not matched to a gene: 9. The CDR3 length is 16 residues. In DNA form, the CDR3 reads TGTGCCAGTACCTCCGCTTGGACTAGCGGCTACAATGAGCAGTTCTTC. Amino acid sequence: CASTSAWTSGYNEQFF.

This clonotype was recorded many times. This sequence joins TRBV3-1 and TRBJ1-3; 7 bases map to TRBD1. This CDR3 is built from 15 residues. Germline values: CDR1 LGHDT, CDR2 YNNKEL (reference sequence). V lost 4 bases and J lost 1; bases outside the gene matches: 4. The CDR3 sequence: CASSPWTGSGNTIYF. The CDR3 DNA sequence: TGTGCCAGCAGCCCGTGGACAGGATCTGGAAACACCATATATTTT.